The 2 T cell receptor beta chains listed next were all sequenced from one sample in a study of blood T cell repertoires in COVID-19. Profiling relied on immunoSEQ multiplex PCR, and the TCRdb table lists in-frame clones only, not all of them. The table lists about 320,000 clones, 90% to 95% of them singletons. The material sequenced was PBMCs or T cells enriched from blood (not recorded which). The receptors here all came from a woman aged 30 to 39 who had been exposed to COVID-19.

V is TRBV19 and J is TRBJ1-1; 7 bases map to TRBD1. The CDR3 length is 15 residues. V gave up 2 bases and J gave up 3 bases; unmatched junction bases: 6. Germline-derived CDR1 and CDR2 are LNHDA and SQIVND (reference sequence). The CDR3 nucleotides read TGTGCCAGTAGTATATATAGGGGGCTGGACACTGAAGCTTTCTTT. As protein: CASSIYRGLDTEAFF.

The chain uses TRBV15 and TRBJ1-6; no reliable D call. Trimming took 0 bases from V and 7 from J, leaving 7 bases between them. The germline V gene has CDR1 LNHNV and CDR2 YYDKDF (reference sequence). The CDR3 totals 14 residues. DNA for the CDR3: TGTGCCACCAGCAGAGATGCGGGCAATTCACCCCTCCACTTT. This codes for CATSRDAGNSPLHF.